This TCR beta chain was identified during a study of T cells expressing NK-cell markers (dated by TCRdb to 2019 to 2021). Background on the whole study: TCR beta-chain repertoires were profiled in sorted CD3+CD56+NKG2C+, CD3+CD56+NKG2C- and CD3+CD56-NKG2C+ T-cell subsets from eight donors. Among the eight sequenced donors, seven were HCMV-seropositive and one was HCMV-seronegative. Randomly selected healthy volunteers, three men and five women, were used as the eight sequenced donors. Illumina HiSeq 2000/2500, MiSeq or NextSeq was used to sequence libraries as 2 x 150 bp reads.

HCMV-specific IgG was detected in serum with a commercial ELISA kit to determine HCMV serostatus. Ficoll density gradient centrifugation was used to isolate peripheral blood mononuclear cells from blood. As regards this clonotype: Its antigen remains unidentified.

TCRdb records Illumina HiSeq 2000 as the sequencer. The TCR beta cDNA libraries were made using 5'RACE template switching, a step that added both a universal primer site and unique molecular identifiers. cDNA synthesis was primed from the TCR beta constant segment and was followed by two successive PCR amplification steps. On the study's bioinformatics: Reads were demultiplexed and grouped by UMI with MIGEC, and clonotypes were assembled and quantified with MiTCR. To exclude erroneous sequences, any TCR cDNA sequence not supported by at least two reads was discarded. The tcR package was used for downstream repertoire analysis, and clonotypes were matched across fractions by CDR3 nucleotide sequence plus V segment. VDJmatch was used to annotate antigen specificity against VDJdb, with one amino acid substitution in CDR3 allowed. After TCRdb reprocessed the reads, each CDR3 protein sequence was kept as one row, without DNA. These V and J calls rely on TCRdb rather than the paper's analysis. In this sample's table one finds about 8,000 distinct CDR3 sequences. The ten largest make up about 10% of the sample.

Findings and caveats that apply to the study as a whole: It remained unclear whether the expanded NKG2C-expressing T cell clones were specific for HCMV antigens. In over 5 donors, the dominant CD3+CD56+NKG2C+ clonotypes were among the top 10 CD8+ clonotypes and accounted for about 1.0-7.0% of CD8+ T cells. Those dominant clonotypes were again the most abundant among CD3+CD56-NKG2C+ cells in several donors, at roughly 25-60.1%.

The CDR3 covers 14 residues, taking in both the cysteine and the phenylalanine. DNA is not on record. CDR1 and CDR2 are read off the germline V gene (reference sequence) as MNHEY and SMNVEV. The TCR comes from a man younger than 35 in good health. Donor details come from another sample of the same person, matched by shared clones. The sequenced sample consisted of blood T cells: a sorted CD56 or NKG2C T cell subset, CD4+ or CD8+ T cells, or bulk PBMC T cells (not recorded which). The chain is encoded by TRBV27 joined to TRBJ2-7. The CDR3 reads CASSQTGGPYEQYF.